This T cell receptor (beta chain) was found in a study of T cell changes during pregnancy in multiple sclerosis. The assay was immunoSEQ multiplex PCR, and TCRdb's table has in-frame clones only and misses some. The repertoire holds about 89,000 clones, with just under 95% as singletons. In germline, CDR1 is SGDLS, CDR2 YYNGEE. Unmatched junction bases numbered 8, after V lost 0 bases and J lost 4 bases. This CDR3 has 17 residues. The chain employs TRBV9 and TRBJ1-2, with 11 positions matching TRBD1. The receptor's source is a female donor with multiple sclerosis, enrolled in a pregnancy study. The sequenced sample was peripheral blood, obtained in the third trimester of pregnancy. CDR3 sequence (DNA): TGTGCCAGCAGCGTAGGAAGGACAGGGGGCGCCCCCTATGGCTACACCTTC. Its protein is CASSVGRTGGAPYGYTF.